A single sample gave rise to the 6 T cell receptor beta chains below, sequenced in a study of blood T cell repertoires in COVID-19. The table came from immunoSEQ multiplex PCR; TCRdb's copy has only in-frame clones and leaves some out. The data contain fewer than 250,000 clones, roughly four fifths of them singletons. What was sequenced was peripheral blood. These receptors all come from an older woman with acute or convalescent COVID-19.

This clone was picked up a small number of times. The rearrangement uses TRBV11-3 and TRBJ1-6, with D possibly being TRBD1 (6 bases). CDR3 size: 14 residues. V was pared by 3 bases and J by 6 bases, with 9 bases between. The germline CDR1 and CDR2 sequences are SGHNT and YENEEA. DNA for the CDR3: TGTGCCAGCAGCTTTACAGGGAGTAATTCACCCCTCCACTTT. Residues: CASSFTGSNSPLHF. The variable domain in full, completed from reference TRBV11-3 and TRBJ1-6, reads EAGVVQSPRYKIIEKKQPVAFWCNPISGHNTLYWYLQNLGQGPELLIRYENEEAVDDSQLPKDRFSAERLKGVDSTLKIQPAELGDSAVYLCASSFTGSNSPLHFGNGTRLTVT.

The chain carries TRBV5-1 and TRBJ1-4, with 9 positions matching TRBD1. The CDR3 runs to 15 residues. Germline CDR1 SGHRS, CDR2 YFSETQ. The junction had 5 bases not matched to a gene; V was cut back by 3 bases and J by 5 bases. CDR3 sequence: CASSSDRGWNEKLFF. The CDR3 nucleotides are TGCGCCAGCAGCTCGGACAGGGGATGGAATGAAAAACTGTTTTTT.

This clone appeared once. The chain is built from TRBV3-1 (or the pseudogene TRBV3-2) and TRBJ2-6; no firm D call. The CDR3 sequence is 18 residues long. CDR1 LGHDT and CDR2 YNNKEL come from the germline V gene (reference sequence). Trimming removed 0 bases at V and 0 bases at J, with 12 bases between. CDR3 sequence (DNA): TGTGCCAGCAGCCAAGAAGAGAGGCCTCCCTCTGGGGCCAACGTCCTGACTTTC. It yields the protein CASSQEERPPSGANVLTF.

The rearrangement joins TRBV7-8 to TRBJ1-5; TRBD1 might be the D (5 bases). This CDR3 spans 17 amino acids. V shed 5 bases and J shed 4 bases, with 21 bases lying between them. The V gene's germline CDR1 is SGHVS and CDR2 FQNEAQ. CDR3 loop: CASSNTYHDSANQPQHF. In nucleotides, the CDR3 is TGTGCCAGCAGCAATACCTACCATGACAGTGCTAATCAGCCCCAGCATTTT.

The J gene is TRBJ1-2, the V gene TRBV7-8, with D unresolved. CDR1 and CDR2 from the germline V gene are SGHVS and FQNEAQ. The CDR3 totals 14 residues. V lost 5 bases to trimming and J lost 4 bases, with 14 bases between them. The DNA of the CDR3 is TGTGCCAGCAGCCGAAGGTTGGAGAGCTATGGCTACACCTTC. Its translation is CASSRRLESYGYTF.

The V and J genes are TRBV29-1 and TRBJ1-1; D is possibly TRBD1 (5 bases). Trimming removed 3 bases at V and 5 bases at J, with 16 bases between. Germline lookup yields CDR1 SQVTM and CDR2 ANQGSEA. The CDR3 length is 14 residues. The CDR3 nucleotides are TGCAGCGTTGACTTCCCAGGGAGGTTAACTGAAGCTTTCTTT. It specifies CSVDFPGRLTEAFF.